Below are 22 T cell receptor beta chains sequenced from a single sample in a study of cytomegalovirus exposure and HLA in healthy donors. The study ran its PCR with 60 Vbeta and 13 Jbeta primers. Clones were read by immunoSEQ multiplex PCR, and TCRdb kept only the in-frame ones, dropping some. The profile covers about 140,000 clones, with approximately 82% appearing a single time and more than 9.5% taken by the ten largest. Sequencing was performed on PBMCs. These receptors came from an older woman in good health and CMV-seropositive.

This sequence joins TRBV6-5 and TRBJ1-1; D gene ambiguous. V lost 2 bases and J lost 1, with 8 bases in between. The CDR3 has 14 residues. Germline-derived CDR1 and CDR2 are MNHEY and SVGAGI. For the CDR3, the DNA is TGTGCCAGCAGTTACAGGGAGACGAACACTGAAGCTTTCTTT. Its translation is CASSYRETNTEAFF.

The chain has TRBV4-2 and TRBJ2-1; 11 positions agree with TRBD2. CDR1 and CDR2 from the germline V gene are LGHNA and YNFKEQ. The CDR3 totals 19 residues. The trim removed 0 bases at V and 1 base at J, leaving 8 bases unmatched. CDR3: CASSQELAGGGGSYNEQFF. The CDR3 nucleotides are TGTGCCAGCAGCCAAGAGCTAGCGGGAGGAGGGGGTTCCTACAATGAGCAGTTCTTC.

This clone showed up just once. Written as DNA, the CDR3 is TGTGCCAGCAGCTTAGTACCCGGACTAGCTGCCAATGAGCAGTTCTTC. It yields the protein CASSLVPGLAANEQFF. The chain joins TRBV13 to TRBJ2-1; 8 bases line up with TRBD2. CDR1 and CDR2 (germline): PRHDT, FYEKMQ (reference sequence). The CDR3 is 16 amino acids. V gave up 1 base and J gave up 6 bases; unmatched junction bases: 8. Supplemented by reference TRBV13 and TRBJ2-1, the full variable domain reads AAGVIQSPRHLIKEKRETATLKCYPIPRHDTVYWYQQGPGQDPQFLISFYEKMQSDKGSIPDRFSAQQFSDYHSELNMSSLELGDSALYFCASSLVPGLAANEQFFGPGTRLTVL.

The chain recombines TRBV6-5 with TRBJ1-4, with 7 nucleotides matching TRBD1. The germline V gene encodes CDR1 MNHEY and CDR2 SVGAGI. CDR3 length: 15 amino acids. The junction had 3 bases not matched to a gene; V was cut back by 1 base and J by 4 bases. Here the CDR3 reads CASSYYRGVNEKLFF. The CDR3 DNA reads TGTGCCAGCAGTTACTACAGGGGAGTTAATGAAAAACTGTTTTTT.

The chain carries TRBV2 and TRBJ2-5; D may be TRBD1 (5 bases). CDR1 and CDR2 (germline): SNHLY, FYNNEI. The CDR3 covers 13 residues. The V end was cut by 0 bases, the J end by 7 bases, with 9 bases between. The DNA of the CDR3 is TGTGCCAGCAGTGAAGCGAATAGGGGGACCCAGTACTTC. Translation gives CASSEANRGTQYF.

This clone was recorded once. The rearrangement uses TRBV30 and TRBJ2-3, with a weak D call TRBD2 (6 bases). CDR1 and CDR2 (germline): GTSNPN, SVGIG (reference sequence). V lost 0 bases, J lost 3 bases, and 16 bases lay in between. CDR3 length equals 16 residues. CDR3 region: CAWSVQRGAVTDTQYF. CDR3 in DNA: TGTGCCTGGAGTGTACAACGCGGGGCAGTGACAGATACGCAGTATTTT.

This chain joins TRBV27 and TRBJ1-5, with 8 bases identical to TRBD1. Germline V gene data show CDR1 as MNHEY and CDR2 as SMNVEV (reference sequence). This CDR3 has 15 amino acids. V trimming: 9 bases; J trimming: 5 bases; junction bases outside the gene matches: 12. The DNA for the CDR3 is TGTGCCAGAAACCGGGGACAGGCCCTCCATCAGCCCCAGCATTTT. Its protein is CARNRGQALHQPQHF.

V and J are TRBV4-1 and TRBJ2-4; D is perhaps TRBD1 (6 bases). The CDR3 is 18 amino acids. Trimming removed 6 bases at V and 0 bases at J, with 21 bases between. Germline CDR1 and CDR2: MGHRA and YSYEKL. The CDR3 is CASRRGQGRDLAKNIQYF. The CDR3 DNA is TGCGCCAGCAGACGAGGGCAGGGGCGAGATTTAGCCAAAAACATTCAGTACTTC.

The chain combines TRBV5-8 with TRBJ1-2, with D uncertain. Germline V CDR1 and CDR2: SGHTS, YDEGEE. Trimming took 4 bases from V and 4 from J, leaving 11 bases between them. The CDR3 has 13 residues. This CDR3 reads CASSVTSFYGYTF. The CDR3 DNA follows: TGTGCCAGCAGCGTGACAAGTTTCTATGGCTACACCTTC.

This clone showed up just a few times. This chain joins TRBV19 and TRBJ2-7; tentatively, D is TRBD2 (5 bases). The CDR3 consists of 13 residues. Trimming left V 3 bases short and J 3 bases short, with 9 bases between. Germline lookup yields CDR1 LNHDA and CDR2 SQIVND (reference sequence). The CDR3 sequence: CASSIDGDYEQYF. In DNA, the CDR3 is TGTGCCAGTAGTATCGACGGGGACTACGAGCAGTACTTC.

The genes are TRBV19 and TRBJ2-1; 9 bases are a match to TRBD2. This CDR3 comprises 15 residues. With 0 bases clipped from V and 6 bases from J, the junction kept 3 bases outside the gene matches. Germline assignment: CDR1 LNHDA and CDR2 SQIVND (reference sequence). The CDR3 region has the DNA TGTGCCAGTAGTATAGATCGCGGGAGGGCCAATGAGCAGTTCTTC. Translating it yields CASSIDRGRANEQFF.

The chain combines TRBV27 with TRBJ2-7; D is unclear. This CDR3 is 14 amino acids long. Germline V CDR1 and CDR2: MNHEY, SMNVEV (reference sequence). Trimming removed 6 bases at V and 2 bases at J, with 14 bases between. CDR3 region: CASSPRLVTYEQYF. In DNA form, the CDR3 reads TGTGCCAGCAGCCCCCGACTCGTAACCTACGAGCAGTACTTC.

The V gene is TRBV7-8, the J gene TRBJ2-7, with D possibly matching TRBD2 (5 bases). Trimming cost V 4 bases and J 6 bases, with 13 bases left between them. The CDR3 consists of 13 residues. Germline-derived CDR1 and CDR2 are SGHVS and FQNEAQ. The CDR3 DNA reads as TGTGCCAGCAGCTCCCCCGCGGGCGTCGAGCAGTACTTC. Protein product: CASSSPAGVEQYF.

The chain carries TRBV30 and TRBJ2-1; D remains unclear. The CDR3 consists of 15 residues. V shed 0 bases and J shed 9 bases, with 18 bases lying between them. Germline V CDR1 and CDR2: GTSNPN, SVGIG (reference sequence). CDR3 DNA sequence: TGTGCCTGGAGTGTACCCACACAATCTCGGAGTGAGCAGTTCTTC. Translating gives CAWSVPTQSRSEQFF. The full variable domain, in which reference TRBV30 and TRBJ2-1 provide the parts outside the CDR3, is SQTIHQWPATLVQPVGSPLSLECTVEGTSNPNLYWYRQAAGRGLQLLFYSVGIGQISSEVPQNLSASRPQDRQFILSSKKLLLSDSGFYLCAWSVPTQSRSEQFFGPGTRLTVL.

The V and J genes are TRBV5-6 and TRBJ2-7; 8 bases map to TRBD1. This CDR3 spans 18 amino acids. Germline V lookup: CDR1 SGHDT, CDR2 YYEEEE. V gave up 0 bases and J gave up 4 bases; unmatched junction bases: 15. The CDR3 DNA is TGTGCCAGCAGCTTGGCAGGGGGCGTAGCGAGTCTTCTGTACGAGCAGTACTTC. The encoded protein is CASSLAGGVASLLYEQYF.

This chain uses TRBV5-6 with TRBJ2-2; 10 positions agree with TRBD1. The CDR3 spans 19 residues. The V and J ends lost 3 bases and 5 bases, in that order; junction bases with no gene match: 16. Germline V gives CDR1 SGHDT, CDR2 YYEEEE. CDR3 protein: CASSWDWTGGSLGTGELFF. The CDR3 coding sequence is TGTGCCAGCAGCTGGGATTGGACAGGGGGATCTCTGGGGACCGGGGAGCTGTTTTTT.

This clone was counted a few times. V and J are TRBV27 and TRBJ1-4, with TRBD1 as a possible D gene (6 bases). The ends were cut back, 5 bases at V and 0 bases at J, with 16 bases in the middle. Germline lookup yields CDR1 MNHEY and CDR2 SMNVEV (reference sequence). The length of the CDR3 is 17 residues. The CDR3 region is CASSPRQDWTTNEKLFF. The DNA of the CDR3 is TGTGCCAGCAGTCCCAGACAGGATTGGACAACTAATGAAAAACTGTTTTTT.

The CDR3 coding sequence is TGTGCCAGTACTCCAAGGGGTGTGGGCAATCAGCCCCAGCATTTT. Protein: CASTPRGVGNQPQHF. This chain joins TRBV19 and TRBJ1-5; maybe TRBD1 (5 bases). In germline, CDR1 is LNHDA, CDR2 SQIVND (reference sequence). V was shortened by 7 bases and J by 2 bases, with 15 bases between the two germline ends. The CDR3 extends over 15 amino acids.

The chain links TRBV5-4 to TRBJ1-1; D is unclear. Germline V gene sequence: CDR1 SGHNT, CDR2 YYREEE (reference sequence). Trimming shortened V by 0 bases and J by 4 bases, and 10 bases separated the two germline ends. This CDR3 is 14 amino acids long. CDR3 nucleotides: TGTGCCAGCAGCTTGGTAGCGAGCGGCACTGAAGCTTTCTTT. Translating it yields CASSLVASGTEAFF.

V and J are TRBV30 and TRBJ1-1; 7 nucleotides align to TRBD1. Germline-derived CDR1 and CDR2 are GTSNPN and SVGIG (reference sequence). The CDR3 length is 12 residues. V trimming: 4 bases; J trimming: 4 bases; junction bases outside the gene matches: 3. The DNA for the CDR3 is TGTGCCTGGAATACAGGGGTCACTGAAGCTTTCTTT. It encodes CAWNTGVTEAFF.

The chain recombines TRBV7-2 with TRBJ2-1; TRBD2 aligns across 7 bases. The CDR3 extends over 15 amino acids. V was pared by 2 bases and J by 8 bases, with 9 bases of the junction left unmatched. Per the germline V gene, CDR1 is SGHTA and CDR2 is FQGNSA. CDR3 bases: TGTGCCAGCAGCTTACTCAAACTCCGGGGGGATGAGCAGTTCTTC. It encodes CASSLLKLRGDEQFF.

The chain employs TRBV2 and TRBJ2-7; D may be TRBD1 (6 bases). Per germline, CDR1 SNHLY and CDR2 FYNNEI. The CDR3 loop spans 11 amino acids. Trimming removed 8 bases at V and 3 bases at J, with 8 bases between. CDR3 protein: CASWDNYEQYF. In nucleotides, the CDR3 is TGTGCCAGCTGGGACAACTACGAGCAGTACTTC.